This passage covers 17 T cell receptor beta chains from one sample sequenced in a study of T cells in Graves' hyperthyroidism and ophthalmopathy. TCR beta CDR3 region amplification was performed from RNA transcripts. The HTBI primer set drove a first-round RT-PCR of the TCR CDR3. MiXCR, applied by TCRdb to the multiplex PCR reads, yields one record per CDR3 protein. This sample has a few hundred thousand distinct CDR3 sequences; about an eighth occur once, and the top ten carry less than 20%. Material for sequencing was blood. The origin of the receptors is a woman under 30 with Graves' hyperthyroidism.

This clonotype was seen ten or more times. The rearrangement uses TRBV20-1 and TRBJ2-5; a possible D gene is TRBD2 (6 bases). The CDR3 sequence is 13 residues long. The germline CDR1 and CDR2 sequences are DFQATT and SNEGSKA (reference sequence). The V and J ends lost 0 bases and 4 bases respectively, with 9 bases between them. DNA for the CDR3: TGCAGTGCTAGAGAAGGAGGGAGAGAGACCCAGTACTTC. This gives the protein CSAREGGRETQYF.

Only a few counts were recorded for this clonotype. The J gene is TRBJ2-7, the V gene TRBV10-3; a weak D match, TRBD2 (5 bases). The CDR3 consists of 14 residues. CDR1 is ENHRY, CDR2 SYGVKD, per germline. V was clipped by 2 bases and J by 2 bases, with 10 bases between them. The CDR3 DNA is TGTGCCATCAGTGAGCCCCAGGAGGCCTACGAGCAGTACTTC. Translation: CAISEPQEAYEQYF.

This clonotype was recorded at least ten times. This chain connects TRBV19 to TRBJ2-7, with 8 nucleotides matching TRBD1. This CDR3 spans 14 amino acids. Germline CDR1 reads LNHDA; CDR2 reads SQIVND (reference sequence). The J segment lost 2 bases and the V segment lost 7 bases, leaving 7 bases of the junction unmatched. The CDR3 DNA follows: TGTGCCAGTACCTCGACAGGGGAGCCCTACGAGCAGTACTTC. It specifies CASTSTGEPYEQYF.

The sample holds many counts of this clonotype. This sequence joins TRBV12-3 or TRBV12-4 and TRBJ1-3; D is unclear. V lost 3 bases and J 1 base, leaving 13 bases between the germline ends. This CDR3 is 16 amino acids long. The CDR3 coding sequence is TGTGCCAGCAGTTTTTGGGGAGCCGGATCTGGAAACACCATATATTTT. Translated, it gives CASSFWGAGSGNTIYF.

This clonotype came up many times. V and J are TRBV9 and TRBJ1-1, with 7 bases aligning to TRBD1. The germline V gene has CDR1 SGDLS and CDR2 YYNGEE. The CDR3 has 15 amino acids. The junction had 7 bases not matched to a gene; V was cut back by 4 bases and J by 1 base. CDR3 residues: CASSPRQGSNTEAFF. The CDR3 DNA reads as TGTGCCAGCAGCCCTCGACAGGGTTCGAACACTGAAGCTTTCTTT. Combining the CDR3 with reference TRBV9 and TRBJ1-1 gives the whole variable domain DSGVTQTPKHLITATGQRVTLRCSPRSGDLSVYWYQQSLDQGLQFLIQYYNGEERAKGNILERFSAQQFPDLHSELNLSSLELGDSALYFCASSPRQGSNTEAFFGQGTRLTVV.

This clonotype was counted only a few times. This chain joins TRBV30 and TRBJ2-1; D call uncertain. The V gene's germline CDR1 is GTSNPN and CDR2 SVGIG (reference sequence). The CDR3 spans 13 residues. With 4 bases removed from V and 5 bases from J, the gap between germline ends came to 12 bases. The CDR3 here is CAWKEILHNEQFF. Here the CDR3 DNA reads TGTGCCTGGAAGGAAATCCTCCACAATGAGCAGTTCTTC.

The rearrangement joins TRBV3-1 to TRBJ2-1, with a possible D match to TRBD1 (6 bases). Looked up from germline, CDR1 is LGHDT and CDR2 is YNNKEL (reference sequence). The CDR3 is 14 amino acids. V gave up 6 bases and J gave up 7 bases, with 16 bases separating them. The CDR3 loop reads CASRSQGKGNEQFF. In DNA, the CDR3 is TGTGCCAGCAGATCACAGGGAAAGGGAAATGAGCAGTTCTTC.

This sequence joins TRBV5-4 and TRBJ2-2; unclear D gene. CDR3 size: 14 residues. With 3 bases removed from V and 3 bases from J, the gap between germline ends came to 9 bases. CDR1 and CDR2 from the germline V gene are SGHNT and YYREEE (reference sequence). CDR3 protein: CASSSVRHTGELFF. The CDR3 nucleotides are TGTGCCAGCAGCTCCGTGCGGCACACCGGGGAGCTGTTTTTT.

Remarks on this clonotype: A single base separates this from a much larger clone, so it may be a read error. V is TRBV28 and J is TRBJ2-7; 7 positions match TRBD2. From germline, CDR1 is MDHEN and CDR2 SYDVKM. The CDR3 loop spans 13 amino acids. DNA for the CDR3: TGTGCCGGCAGTTTGGGCGGGGGCTACGAGCAGTACTTC. Amino acid sequence: CAGSLGGGYEQYF.

Ten or more counts support this clonotype. The chain is built from TRBV5-1 and TRBJ1-2; weak D call: TRBD1 (5 bases). The CDR3 is made up of 15 amino acids. Germline CDR1 reads SGHRS; CDR2 reads YFSETQ. V gave up 0 bases and J gave up 2 bases, with 11 bases separating them. DNA for the CDR3: TGCGCCAGCAGCTTGGCCAGGTGGGGCAACTATGGCTACACCTTC. Protein: CASSLARWGNYGYTF. Using reference TRBV5-1 and TRBJ1-2 for the parts outside the CDR3, the full variable domain is KAGVTQTPRYLIKTRGQQVTLSCSPISGHRSVSWYQQTPGQGLQFLFEYFSETQRNKGNFPGRFSGRQFSNSRSEMNVSTLELGDSALYLCASSLARWGNYGYTFGSGTRLTVV.

This clonotype was observed many times. The chain links TRBV11-2 to TRBJ1-6, with TRBD1 as a possible D gene (5 bases). Germline-derived CDR1 and CDR2 are SGHAT and FQNNGV. The V end lost 7 bases, the J end lost 0 bases, and 10 bases lay between the germline ends. The CDR3 contains 15 residues. The CDR3 DNA sequence: TGTGCCAGCACGGGGGGGAGCTCCTATAATTCACCCCTCCACTTT. Translating gives CASTGGSSYNSPLHF.

This clonotype was seen more than once but under ten times. CDR3 DNA sequence: TGTGCCAGCAGCGGCCCGACAGGGGTGGGCGACCCCTCCTACAATGAGCAGTTCTTC. Translated: CASSGPTGVGDPSYNEQFF. The chain couples TRBV7-9 to TRBJ2-1; 8 bases are shared with TRBD1. V dropped 5 bases and J dropped 0; count of bases not matched to a gene: 15. There are 19 residues in the CDR3. The V gene's germline CDR1 is SEHNR and CDR2 FQNEAQ (reference sequence).

The sample holds many counts of this clonotype. This rearrangement joins TRBV30 to TRBJ2-5, with TRBD2 identical over 7 bases. The CDR3 spans 15 residues. CDR1 is GTSNPN, CDR2 SVGIG, per germline (reference sequence). V was clipped by 3 bases and J by 1 base; unmatched bases: 8. CDR3 DNA: TGTGCCTGGAGCCCCGGCGGGGAGGGCCAAGAGACCCAGTACTTC. Amino acids: CAWSPGGEGQETQYF. Full variable domain (outside the CDR3, taken from reference TRBV30 and TRBJ2-5): SQTIHQWPATLVQPVGSPLSLECTVEGTSNPNLYWYRQAAGRGLQLLFYSVGIGQISSEVPQNLSASRPQDRQFILSSKKLLLSDSGFYLCAWSPGGEGQETQYFGPGTRLLVL.

This clonotype was recorded at least ten times. The rearrangement joins TRBV30 to TRBJ1-1; no firm D call. Germline V gives CDR1 GTSNPN, CDR2 SVGIG (reference sequence). The CDR3 has 12 amino acids. V dropped 5 bases and J dropped 4 bases, with 11 bases sitting between them. The CDR3 coding sequence is TGTGCCTGGGGGCGCGGTATCACTGAAGCTTTCTTT. It yields the protein CAWGRGITEAFF.

This clonotype has a handful of counts. This chain links TRBV6-6 with TRBJ2-7; weak D call: TRBD2 (6 bases). In germline, CDR1 is MNHNY, CDR2 SVGAGI (reference sequence). V was cut by 0 bases and J by 0 bases, with 18 bases left in between. CDR3 length: 18 amino acids. The CDR3: CASSYSGGVSGPSYEQYV. CDR3 nucleotides: TGTGCCAGCAGTTACTCAGGAGGGGTTAGCGGACCCTCCTACGAGCAGTACGTC.

This chain links TRBV2 with TRBJ2-3; 8 bases agree with TRBD2. The V segment lost 5 bases and the J segment 2 bases; nucleotides outside the gene matches: 9. The CDR3 is 16 residues long. Germline CDR1 SNHLY, CDR2 FYNNEI. CDR3 loop: CASSQPIAGITDTQYF. CDR3 in DNA: TGTGCCAGCAGTCAGCCCATAGCGGGAATCACAGATACGCAGTATTTT.

This clonotype has more than one count but fewer than ten. The rearrangement joins TRBV2 to TRBJ2-1; 12 bases are shared with TRBD2. J gave up 7 bases and V 3 bases, and 7 bases lay outside the gene matches. The germline gives CDR1 SNHLY, CDR2 FYNNEI. The CDR3 is made up of 16 amino acids. The CDR3 protein is CASSESTSGRRNEQFF. CDR3 in DNA: TGTGCCAGCAGTGAGTCAACTAGCGGGAGGAGAAATGAGCAGTTCTTC.